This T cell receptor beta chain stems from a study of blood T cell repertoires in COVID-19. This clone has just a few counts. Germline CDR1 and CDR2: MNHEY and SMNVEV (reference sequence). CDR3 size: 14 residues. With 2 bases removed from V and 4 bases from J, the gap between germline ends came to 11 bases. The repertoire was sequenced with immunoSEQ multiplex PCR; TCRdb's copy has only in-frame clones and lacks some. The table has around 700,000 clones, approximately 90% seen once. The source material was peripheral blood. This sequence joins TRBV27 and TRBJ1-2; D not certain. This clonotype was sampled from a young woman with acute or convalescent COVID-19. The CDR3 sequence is CASSLVGRAYGYTF. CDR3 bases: TGTGCCAGCAGTTTAGTGGGCAGAGCCTATGGCTACACCTTC.